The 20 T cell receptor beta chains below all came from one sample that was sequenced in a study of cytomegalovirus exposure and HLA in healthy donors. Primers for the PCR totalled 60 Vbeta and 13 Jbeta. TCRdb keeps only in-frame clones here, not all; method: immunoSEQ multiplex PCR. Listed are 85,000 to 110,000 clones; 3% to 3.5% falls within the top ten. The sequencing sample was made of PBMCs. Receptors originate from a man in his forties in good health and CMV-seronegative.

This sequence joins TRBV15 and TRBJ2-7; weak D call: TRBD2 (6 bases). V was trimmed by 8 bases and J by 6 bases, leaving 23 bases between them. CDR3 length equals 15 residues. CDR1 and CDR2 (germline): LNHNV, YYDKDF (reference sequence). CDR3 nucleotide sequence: TGTGCCACCTCTGAGCAAGGACGGGGGAGGTCCGAGCAGTACTTC. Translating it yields CATSEQGRGRSEQYF. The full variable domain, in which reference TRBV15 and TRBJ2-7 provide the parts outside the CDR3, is DAMVIQNPRYQVTQFGKPVTLSCSQTLNHNVMYWYQQKSSQAPKLLFHYYDKDFNNEADTPDNFQSRRPNTSFCFLDIRSPGLGDTAMYLCATSEQGRGRSEQYFGPGTRLTVT.

CDR3 bases: TGCAGCGGACAGGGGAGTAACACTGAAGCTTTCTTT. This codes for CSGQGSNTEAFF. The chain has TRBV29-1 and TRBJ1-1; 8 positions match TRBD1. With 7 bases clipped from V and 2 bases from J, the junction kept 3 bases outside the gene matches. Looked up from germline, CDR1 is SQVTM and CDR2 is ANQGSEA. CDR3 length: 12 amino acids.

The CDR3 loop reads CASSMNRGHTEAFF. As DNA, the CDR3 is TGTGCCAGTAGTATGAACAGGGGGCATACTGAAGCTTTCTTT. V usage is TRBV19 and J usage is TRBJ1-1; 9 nucleotides line up with TRBD1. J lost 5 bases, V lost 3 bases, and 4 bases had no gene match. The CDR3 extends over 14 amino acids. Per germline, CDR1 LNHDA and CDR2 SQIVND (reference sequence).

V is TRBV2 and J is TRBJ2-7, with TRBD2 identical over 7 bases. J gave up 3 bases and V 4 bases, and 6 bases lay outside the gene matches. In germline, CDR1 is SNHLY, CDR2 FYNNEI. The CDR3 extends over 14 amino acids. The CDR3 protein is CASSGGSAYYEQYF. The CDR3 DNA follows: TGTGCCAGCAGTGGCGGGAGCGCCTACTACGAGCAGTACTTC.

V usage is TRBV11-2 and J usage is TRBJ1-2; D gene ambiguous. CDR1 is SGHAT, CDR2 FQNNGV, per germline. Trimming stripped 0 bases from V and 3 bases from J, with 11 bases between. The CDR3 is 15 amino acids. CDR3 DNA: TGTGCCAGCAGCTTAGATCTAGACGGATACTATGGCTACACCTTC. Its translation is CASSLDLDGYYGYTF. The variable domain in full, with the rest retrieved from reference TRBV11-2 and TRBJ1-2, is EAGVAQSPRYKIIEKRQSVAFWCNPISGHATLYWYQQILGQGPKLLIQFQNNGVVDDSQLPKDRFSAERLKGVDSTLKIQPAKLEDSAVYLCASSLDLDGYYGYTFGSGTRLTVV.

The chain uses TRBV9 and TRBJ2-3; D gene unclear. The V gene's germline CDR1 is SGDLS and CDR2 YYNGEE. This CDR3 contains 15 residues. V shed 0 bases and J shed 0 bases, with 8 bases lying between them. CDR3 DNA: TGTGCCAGCAGCGTAGCAGTCTCTAGCACAGATACGCAGTATTTT. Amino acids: CASSVAVSSTDTQYF.

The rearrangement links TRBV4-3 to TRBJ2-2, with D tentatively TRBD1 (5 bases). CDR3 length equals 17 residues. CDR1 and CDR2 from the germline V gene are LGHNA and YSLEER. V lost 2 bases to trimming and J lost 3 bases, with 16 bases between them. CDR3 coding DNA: TGCGCCAGCAGCCAAAACCCAGACAGTTTTGACACCGGGGAGCTGTTTTTT. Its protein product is CASSQNPDSFDTGELFF.

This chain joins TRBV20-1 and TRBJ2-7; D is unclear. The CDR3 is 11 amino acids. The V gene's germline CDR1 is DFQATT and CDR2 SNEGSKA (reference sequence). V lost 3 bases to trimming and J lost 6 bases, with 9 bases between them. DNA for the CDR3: TGCAGTGCTAGTCTAACCGCCGAGCAGTACTTC. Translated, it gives CSASLTAEQYF.

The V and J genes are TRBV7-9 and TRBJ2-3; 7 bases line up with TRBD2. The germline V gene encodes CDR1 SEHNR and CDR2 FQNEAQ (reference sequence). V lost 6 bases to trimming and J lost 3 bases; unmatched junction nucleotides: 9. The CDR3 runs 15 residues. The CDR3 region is CASRMEAGRTDTQYF. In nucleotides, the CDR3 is TGTGCCAGCAGAATGGAAGCGGGGAGAACAGATACGCAGTATTTT.

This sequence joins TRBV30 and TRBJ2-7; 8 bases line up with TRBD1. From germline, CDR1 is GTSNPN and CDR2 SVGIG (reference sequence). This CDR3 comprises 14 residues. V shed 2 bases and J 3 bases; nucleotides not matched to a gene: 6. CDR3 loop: CAWSYGQGDYEQYF. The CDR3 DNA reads TGTGCCTGGAGTTACGGACAGGGAGACTACGAGCAGTACTTC.

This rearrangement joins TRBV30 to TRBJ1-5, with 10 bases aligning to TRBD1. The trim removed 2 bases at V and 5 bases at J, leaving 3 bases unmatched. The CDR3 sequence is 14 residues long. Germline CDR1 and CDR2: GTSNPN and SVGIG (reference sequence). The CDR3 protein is CAWSSGTGDQPQHF. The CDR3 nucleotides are TGTGCCTGGAGTTCCGGGACAGGGGATCAGCCCCAGCATTTT.

The CDR3 region is CASSLAGSGGRPRPPDEQFF. The DNA for the CDR3 is TGTGCCAGCAGCTTGGCGGGTAGCGGGGGGCGTCCACGACCTCCCGATGAGCAGTTCTTC. This chain links TRBV5-4 with TRBJ2-1; 10 nucleotides agree with TRBD2. CDR1 is SGHNT, CDR2 YYREEE, per germline (reference sequence). There are 20 residues in the CDR3. The V segment lost 0 bases and the J segment 8 bases; nucleotides outside the gene matches: 20.

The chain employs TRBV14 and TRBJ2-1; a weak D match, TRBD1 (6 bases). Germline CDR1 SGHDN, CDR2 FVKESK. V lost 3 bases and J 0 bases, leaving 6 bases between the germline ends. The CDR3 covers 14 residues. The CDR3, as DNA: TGTGCCAGCAGCCAGGACAGCTCCTACAATGAGCAGTTCTTC. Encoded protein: CASSQDSSYNEQFF.

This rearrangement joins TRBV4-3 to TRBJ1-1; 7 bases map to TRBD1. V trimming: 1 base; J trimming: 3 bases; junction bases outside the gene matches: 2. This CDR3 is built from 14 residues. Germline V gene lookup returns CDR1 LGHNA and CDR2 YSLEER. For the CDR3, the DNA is TGCGCCAGCAGCCAAGCAGGGGGGTACACTGAAGCTTTCTTT. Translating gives CASSQAGGYTEAFF.

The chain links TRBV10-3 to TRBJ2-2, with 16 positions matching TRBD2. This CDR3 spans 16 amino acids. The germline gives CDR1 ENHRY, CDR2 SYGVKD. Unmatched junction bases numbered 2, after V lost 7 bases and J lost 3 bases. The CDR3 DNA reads TGTGCCATCATGGGACTAGCGGGGGGGCACACCGGGGAGCTGTTTTTT. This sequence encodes CAIMGLAGGHTGELFF.

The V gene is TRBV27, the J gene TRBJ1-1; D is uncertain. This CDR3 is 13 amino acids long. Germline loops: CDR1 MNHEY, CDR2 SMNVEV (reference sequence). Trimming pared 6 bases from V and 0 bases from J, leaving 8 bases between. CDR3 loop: CASRGRLNTEAFF. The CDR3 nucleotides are TGTGCCAGCAGAGGCAGGCTGAACACTGAAGCTTTCTTT.

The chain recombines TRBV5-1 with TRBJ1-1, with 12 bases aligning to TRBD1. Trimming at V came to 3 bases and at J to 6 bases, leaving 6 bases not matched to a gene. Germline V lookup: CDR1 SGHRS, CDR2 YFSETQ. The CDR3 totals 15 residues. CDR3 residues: CASSSTGQGASEAFF. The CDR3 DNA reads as TGCGCCAGCAGCTCGACGGGACAGGGGGCGTCTGAAGCTTTCTTT.

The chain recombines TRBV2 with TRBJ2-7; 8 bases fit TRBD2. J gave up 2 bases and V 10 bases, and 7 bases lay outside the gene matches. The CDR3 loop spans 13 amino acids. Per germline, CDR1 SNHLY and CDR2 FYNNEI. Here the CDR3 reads CATVAGSTYEQYF. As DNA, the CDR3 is TGTGCCACAGTAGCGGGATCAACCTACGAGCAGTACTTC. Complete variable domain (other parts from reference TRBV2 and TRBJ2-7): EPEVTQTPSHQVTQMGQEVILRCVPISNHLYFYWYRQILGQKVEFLVSFYNNEISEKSEIFDDQFSVERPDGSNFTLKIRSTKLEDSAMYFCATVAGSTYEQYFGPGTRLTVT.

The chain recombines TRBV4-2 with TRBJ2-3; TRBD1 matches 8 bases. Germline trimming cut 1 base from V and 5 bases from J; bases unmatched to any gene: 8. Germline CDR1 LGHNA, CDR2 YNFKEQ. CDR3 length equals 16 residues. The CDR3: CASSQVTGGRVDTQYF. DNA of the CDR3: TGTGCCAGCAGCCAAGTAACAGGGGGAAGGGTAGATACGCAGTATTTT.

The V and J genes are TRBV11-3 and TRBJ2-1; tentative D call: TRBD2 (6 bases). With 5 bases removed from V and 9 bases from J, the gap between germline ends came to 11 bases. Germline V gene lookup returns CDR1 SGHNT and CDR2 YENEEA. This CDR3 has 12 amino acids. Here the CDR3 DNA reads TGTGCCAGCAGCCCAGCCGGGGGTGAGCAGTTCTTC. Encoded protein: CASSPAGGEQFF.